These 14 T cell receptor beta chains were all obtained from the same sample, sequenced in a study of T cell changes during pregnancy in multiple sclerosis. The method was immunoSEQ multiplex PCR; TCRdb's version includes in-frame clones alone and lacks a portion of them. The sample shows 51,000 or so clones, roughly 93% of them seen only once. This sample comprised peripheral blood, obtained in the second trimester of pregnancy. Source of these receptors: a female donor with multiple sclerosis, enrolled in a pregnancy study.

V gene TRBV2 combines with J gene TRBJ2-2; 8 bases fit TRBD1. The germline gives CDR1 SNHLY, CDR2 FYNNEI. The CDR3 extends over 13 amino acids. V lost 9 bases and J lost 5; bases outside the gene matches: 5. The CDR3 loop is CASKQGETGELFF. For the CDR3, the DNA is TGTGCCAGTAAACAGGGGGAAACCGGGGAGCTGTTTTTT.

The V and J genes are TRBV5-6 and TRBJ2-5; 7 positions agree with TRBD1. V was clipped by 0 bases and J by 4 bases; unmatched bases: 9. CDR1 and CDR2 from the germline V gene are SGHDT and YYEEEE. The length of the CDR3 is 16 residues. The chain's CDR3 is CASSLEAVGGSETQYF. DNA of the CDR3: TGTGCCAGCAGCTTGGAAGCGGTAGGGGGCTCAGAGACCCAGTACTTC.

The rearrangement uses TRBV7-9 and TRBJ2-7; D may be TRBD2 (5 bases). Germline V gene data show CDR1 as SEHNR and CDR2 as FQNEAQ (reference sequence). Trimming left V 5 bases short and J 3 bases short, with 14 bases between. The CDR3 is 14 amino acids. As DNA, the CDR3 is TGTGCCAGCAGCCCAAGCGTAGGACTCTACGAGCAGTACTTC. It codes for CASSPSVGLYEQYF.

The rearrangement joins TRBV19 to TRBJ2-1; unclear D gene. CDR3 length equals 15 residues. Trimming stripped 6 bases from V and 0 bases from J, with 12 bases between. CDR1 is LNHDA and CDR2 is SQIVND in the germline V gene (reference sequence). The CDR3 DNA is TGTGCCAGTAGCTCGGGTCCCAGCTCCTACAATGAGCAGTTCTTC. Protein sequence: CASSSGPSSYNEQFF.

The chain carries TRBV5-1 and TRBJ2-3; 12 bases line up with TRBD2. The germline V gene encodes CDR1 SGHRS and CDR2 YFSETQ. V lost 4 bases to trimming and J lost 6 bases; unmatched junction nucleotides: 9. The CDR3 sequence is 16 residues long. The CDR3 loop is CASSIRLAGVGDTQYF. CDR3 in DNA: TGCGCCAGCAGCATCCGACTAGCGGGGGTTGGGGATACGCAGTATTTT.

The rearrangement uses TRBV7-2 and TRBJ2-1; D possibly corresponds to TRBD2 (5 bases). Per the germline V gene, CDR1 is SGHTA and CDR2 is FQGNSA. Trimming pared 5 bases from V and 8 bases from J, leaving 13 bases between. The CDR3 runs 13 residues. CDR3: CASSPGWEYEQFF. The CDR3 coding sequence is TGTGCCAGCAGCCCGGGGTGGGAGTATGAGCAGTTCTTC.

This chain connects TRBV19 to TRBJ1-2, with D possibly TRBD1 on 5 matching bases. Trimming shortened V by 6 bases and J by 7 bases, and 9 bases separated the two germline ends. The CDR3 contains 11 residues. Germline CDR1 and CDR2: LNHDA and SQIVND (reference sequence). CDR3 DNA: TGTGCCAGTAGCGGGGGGGTTGGCTACACCTTC. It yields the protein CASSGGVGYTF.

The chain couples TRBV29-1 to TRBJ1-3, with D uncertain. V was pared by 4 bases and J by 4 bases, with 11 bases between. The CDR3 has 13 residues. Germline V CDR1 and CDR2: SQVTM, ANQGSEA. CDR3 DNA: TGCAGCGTTGTGGCAGGTGCGGGAAACACCATATATTTT. Translation: CSVVAGAGNTIYF.

The chain couples TRBV19 to TRBJ2-5; 8 bases line up with TRBD1. This CDR3 has 13 residues. V was clipped by 6 bases and J by 3 bases; unmatched bases: 3. In germline, CDR1 is LNHDA, CDR2 SQIVND (reference sequence). The CDR3 nucleotides read TGTGCCAGTAGGTCGACAGGGGAAGAGACCCAGTACTTC. Amino acid sequence: CASRSTGEETQYF.

This chain connects TRBV19 to TRBJ2-2, with 7 bases fitting TRBD1. The CDR3 length is 16 residues. Germline trimming cut 4 bases from V and 1 base from J; bases unmatched to any gene: 6. CDR1 LNHDA and CDR2 SQIVND come from the germline V gene (reference sequence). The CDR3 reads CASSTPGQWNTGELFF. CDR3 nucleotides: TGTGCCAGTAGTACGCCGGGACAGTGGAACACCGGGGAGCTGTTTTTT.

The V and J genes are TRBV7-6 and TRBJ2-6; 14 bases line up with TRBD2. V lost 5 bases to trimming and J lost 2 bases; unmatched junction nucleotides: 5. This CDR3 contains 18 residues. Germline V gene sequence: CDR1 SGHVS, CDR2 FNYEAQ. DNA for the CDR3: TGTGCCAGCAGCCCGGGACTAGCGGGAGAAGCTGGGGCCAACGTCCTGACTTTC. Residues: CASSPGLAGEAGANVLTF.

The chain uses TRBV7-9 and TRBJ2-7; maybe TRBD1 (6 bases). V dropped 5 bases and J dropped 0 bases, with 17 bases sitting between them. Germline CDR1 SEHNR, CDR2 FQNEAQ (reference sequence). The CDR3 consists of 16 residues. The DNA for the CDR3 is TGTGCCAGCAGCAACCCCGGCGCGGACAGCTCCTACGAGCAGTACTTC. Translating it yields CASSNPGADSSYEQYF.

This chain connects TRBV19 to TRBJ1-1, with TRBD1 as a possible D gene (6 bases). Germline values: CDR1 LNHDA, CDR2 SQIVND (reference sequence). The CDR3 totals 14 residues. Trimming took 5 bases from V and 0 from J, leaving 10 bases between them. CDR3 protein: CASSFQGLNTEAFF. The CDR3 DNA follows: TGTGCCAGTAGTTTTCAGGGGTTGAACACTGAAGCTTTCTTT. Full variable domain (outside the CDR3, taken from reference TRBV19 and TRBJ1-1): DGGITQSPKYLFRKEGQNVTLSCEQNLNHDAMYWYRQDPGQGLRLIYYSQIVNDFQKGDIAEGYSVSREKKESFPLTVTSAQKNPTAFYLCASSFQGLNTEAFFGQGTRLTVV.

Notes on this clone: One end of the junction varies from germline; a read error may be responsible. The genes are TRBV2 and TRBJ2-2; 7 bases match TRBD1. The CDR3 totals 12 residues. Looked up from germline, CDR1 is SNHLY and CDR2 is FYNNEI. CDR3 in DNA: TGTGCCAGCAGTGAAGCGTCAGGGGGGCTGTTTTTT. Encoded protein: CASSEASGGLFF.